This TCR beta chain comes out of a study of T cells in Graves' hyperthyroidism and ophthalmopathy. Exclusion criteria comprised uncontrolled infection, other autoimmune disease, pregnancy or lactation. Study findings and constraints: Ophthalmopathy was told apart from stable hyperthyroidism by a 13 V-J model. Most thyroid clonotypes expanded above 0.001 appeared in blood too.

This clonotype was counted at least ten times. As yet, its antigen is unknown. Researchers took RNA transcripts and amplified the TCR beta CDR3 regions from them. TCR CDR3 underwent first-round RT-PCR with the HTBI primer set. TCRdb used MiXCR to reprocess the multiplex PCR reads, holding one entry per CDR3 protein. The table includes hundreds of thousands of distinct CDR3 sequences, roughly 19% detected once. The material sequenced was blood. This clonotype was obtained from a man in his fifties with Graves' ophthalmopathy.

The DNA for the CDR3 is TGTGCCAGCAGCGCAACGACCGATACGCAGTATTTT. It specifies CASSATTDTQYF. This chain joins TRBV9 and TRBJ2-3; D is unclear. Germline V gene lookup returns CDR1 SGDLS and CDR2 YYNGEE. V lost 3 bases to trimming and J lost 6 bases, with 8 bases between them. The CDR3 is 12 amino acids. Looking up the rest from reference TRBV9 and TRBJ2-3 gives the full variable domain: DSGVTQTPKHLITATGQRVTLRCSPRSGDLSVYWYQQSLDQGLQFLIQYYNGEERAKGNILERFSAQQFPDLHSELNLSSLELGDSALYFCASSATTDTQYFGPGTRLTVL.